These 20 T cell receptor beta chains share one sample of origin, sequenced in a study of cytomegalovirus exposure and HLA in healthy donors. The PCR had 60 Vbeta and 13 Jbeta primers. Assay: immunoSEQ multiplex PCR; the TCRdb copy retains only in-frame clones and omits some. Of under 200,000 clones listed, roughly two thirds were seen once; the top ten hold less than 3.5%. The specimen sequenced was PBMCs. The receptors derive from a woman in her thirties or forties in good health and CMV-seropositive.

The V gene is TRBV4-2, the J gene TRBJ2-5; weak D call: TRBD2 (6 bases). Germline CDR1 is LGHNA and CDR2 is YNFKEQ. Trimming removed 4 bases at V and 5 bases at J, with 17 bases between. The CDR3 has 15 amino acids. The CDR3 nucleotides read TGTGCCAGCAGCCCCGTACGGGGCGGGGCGGAGACCCAGTACTTC. Its translation: CASSPVRGGAETQYF.

The V and J genes are TRBV19 and TRBJ1-4, with TRBD1 identical over 11 bases. The CDR3 contains 17 residues. Germline lookup yields CDR1 LNHDA and CDR2 SQIVND (reference sequence). V lost 11 bases to trimming and J lost 2 bases; unmatched junction nucleotides: 13. CDR3 sequence: CASGGDRGIRTNEKLFF. The CDR3 nucleotides read TGTGCCTCGGGAGGGGACAGGGGGATTAGGACTAATGAAAAACTGTTTTTT. Full variable domain (rest looked up from reference TRBV19 and TRBJ1-4): DGGITQSPKYLFRKEGQNVTLSCEQNLNHDAMYWYRQDPGQGLRLIYYSQIVNDFQKGDIAEGYSVSREKKESFPLTVTSAQKNPTAFYLCASGGDRGIRTNEKLFFGSGTQLSVL.

This chain uses TRBV29-1 with TRBJ2-7; a weak D match, TRBD2 (6 bases). V was clipped by 3 bases and J by 3 bases, with 15 bases between them. The CDR3 spans 14 residues. Germline-derived CDR1 and CDR2 are SQVTM and ANQGSEA. The CDR3 bases are TGCAGCGTTGATTCGGCGGGGAAGGGCTACGAGCAGTACTTC. This sequence encodes CSVDSAGKGYEQYF.

This clone was observed a handful of times. One end of the junction is discordant with germline, which a read error may explain. The chain combines TRBV19 with TRBJ1-5; 8 bases fit TRBD1. This CDR3 is built from 14 residues. Germline CDR1 LNHDA, CDR2 SQIVND (reference sequence). The CDR3 here is CASQGASSNQPQNF. In nucleotides, the CDR3 is TGTGCCAGCCAGGGGGCCTCTAGCAATCAGCCCCAGAATTTT.

V usage is TRBV14 and J usage is TRBJ1-2, with 8 bases identical to TRBD1. CDR1 and CDR2 from the germline V gene are SGHDN and FVKESK. Unmatched junction bases numbered 12, after V lost 4 bases and J lost 5 bases. This CDR3 comprises 16 residues. The CDR3 coding sequence is TGTGCCAGCAGCCCGAGCAGGGGGCGCTTGGGGTATGGCTACACCTTC. This codes for CASSPSRGRLGYGYTF.

This clone occurred a few times. This CDR3 reads CASSYVPGSNYGYTF. CDR3 DNA: TGCGCCAGCAGCTATGTTCCAGGGTCTAACTATGGCTACACCTTC. The J gene is TRBJ1-2, the V gene TRBV5-1; D is perhaps TRBD1 (5 bases). The CDR3 spans 15 residues. Germline values: CDR1 SGHRS, CDR2 YFSETQ. V was shortened by 3 bases and J by 0 bases, with 12 bases between the two germline ends.

This clone was detected only once. The V gene is TRBV18, the J gene TRBJ1-4; no reliable D call. The ends were cut back, 5 bases at V and 3 bases at J, with 10 bases in the middle. The CDR3 is 14 amino acids. Germline CDR1 is KGHSH and CDR2 is LQKENI. CDR3: CASSRSEANEKLFF. The CDR3 DNA reads TGTGCCAGCTCAAGGTCGGAGGCTAATGAAAAACTGTTTTTT.

The rearrangement joins TRBV20-1 to TRBJ1-4; possible D gene TRBD1, 5 bases. The CDR3 has 11 residues. Trimming removed 6 bases at V and 8 bases at J, with 10 bases between. Germline values: CDR1 DFQATT, CDR2 SNEGSKA (reference sequence). CDR3 sequence reads: CSAREGEKLFF. The DNA of the CDR3 is TGCAGTGCCAGGGAAGGAGAAAAACTGTTTTTT.

The table lists this clone with a few counts. The chain employs TRBV5-1 and TRBJ2-1; possible D gene TRBD2, 6 bases. Trimming removed 3 bases from V and 0 bases from J, with 10 bases in between. The CDR3 runs 15 residues. Germline values: CDR1 SGHRS, CDR2 YFSETQ. The CDR3 nucleotides read TGCGCCAGCAGCTCGGGACTTGGCTCCTACAATGAGCAGTTCTTC. As protein: CASSSGLGSYNEQFF.

The chain employs TRBV5-6 and TRBJ1-5; tentatively, D is TRBD1 (5 bases). Trimming stripped 0 bases from V and 6 bases from J, with 13 bases between. Germline assignment: CDR1 SGHDT and CDR2 YYEEEE. There are 15 residues in the CDR3. This CDR3 is CASSLGGAGGQPQHF. DNA for the CDR3: TGTGCCAGCAGCTTGGGTGGGGCCGGGGGTCAGCCCCAGCATTTT.

J is TRBJ1-3 and V is TRBV6-5, with D possibly matching TRBD1 (5 bases). The CDR3 sequence is 14 residues long. V lost 6 bases and J 3 bases, leaving 12 bases between the germline ends. CDR1 is MNHEY and CDR2 is SVGAGI in the germline V gene. The CDR3 coding sequence is TGTGCCAGCAGCAACCGGGGGGGTGGAAACACCATATATTTT. Its translation is CASSNRGGGNTIYF.

The chain employs TRBV9 and TRBJ1-4; 12 bases are shared with TRBD1. Germline lookup yields CDR1 SGDLS and CDR2 YYNGEE. J gave up 10 bases and V 6 bases, and 7 bases lay outside the gene matches. The CDR3 sequence is 14 residues long. The CDR3 region is CASTTGTGGAKLFF. DNA for the CDR3: TGTGCCAGCACCACGGGGACAGGGGGCGCAAAACTGTTTTTT.

The rearrangement links TRBV6-5 to TRBJ2-3; 7 bases agree with TRBD1. The length of the CDR3 is 14 residues. V gave up 6 bases and J gave up 0 bases; unmatched junction bases: 3. The V gene's germline CDR1 is MNHEY and CDR2 SVGAGI. The CDR3 region has the DNA TGTGCCAGCAGAACAGGGGTTAGCACAGATACGCAGTATTTT. Protein product: CASRTGVSTDTQYF.

V usage is TRBV11-3 and J usage is TRBJ2-5, with a weak D call TRBD2 (6 bases). The V and J ends lost 4 bases and 1 base respectively, with 16 bases between them. Germline V CDR1 and CDR2: SGHNT, YENEEA. The CDR3 totals 16 residues. The CDR3 DNA is TGTGCCAGCAGCTCGTCGAAGGGGAGGTTCCAAGAGACCCAGTACTTC. Translated: CASSSSKGRFQETQYF.

The chain employs TRBV14 and TRBJ1-6; D is ambiguous. The CDR3 loop spans 13 amino acids. V was shortened by 4 bases and J by 7 bases, with 8 bases between the two germline ends. Germline V lookup: CDR1 SGHDN, CDR2 FVKESK. CDR3 DNA sequence: TGTGCCAGCAGCCTTATAGCCAATTCACCCCTCCACTTT. It codes for CASSLIANSPLHF.

The rearrangement joins TRBV27 to TRBJ2-5; D may be TRBD1 (5 bases). The germline V gene encodes CDR1 MNHEY and CDR2 SMNVEV (reference sequence). V gave up 2 bases and J gave up 5 bases, with 9 bases separating them. The CDR3 is 13 amino acids. The CDR3 nucleotides are TGTGCCAGCAGTTTAAGACAGAGGGAGACCCAGTACTTC. Protein product: CASSLRQRETQYF.

The genes are TRBV28 and TRBJ2-7; the match to TRBD2 covers 16 bases. Trimming took 2 bases from V and 5 from J; bases not matched to a gene: 9. CDR1 MDHEN and CDR2 SYDVKM come from the germline V gene. The CDR3 runs to 18 residues. The CDR3 reads CASSLDSGLAGGRHEQYF. The CDR3 nucleotides are TGTGCCAGCAGTTTAGATTCGGGACTAGCGGGAGGGCGCCACGAGCAGTACTTC.

In its sample, this clone was seen a few times. The rearrangement uses TRBV6-5 and TRBJ1-4; 8 bases map to TRBD1. J was trimmed by 7 bases and V by 0 bases; bases with no gene match: 4. The germline V gene has CDR1 MNHEY and CDR2 SVGAGI. This CDR3 is 15 amino acids long. The CDR3 nucleotides read TGTGCCAGCAGTTACTCTGGGACAGGAGGTGAAAAACTGTTTTTT. It specifies CASSYSGTGGEKLFF.

This clone occurred once. V gene TRBV6-5 combines with J gene TRBJ2-7, with 7 bases that match TRBD2. V shed 10 bases, J shed 6 bases, and the junction held 12 bases outside the gene matches. The CDR3 runs 13 residues. The germline gives CDR1 MNHEY, CDR2 SVGAGI. The CDR3 DNA follows: TGTGCCACGAGGGGAGGGGCGCCCCTCGAGCAGTACTTC. Its translation is CATRGGAPLEQYF.

The V gene is TRBV25-1, the J gene TRBJ2-5; 11 bases map to TRBD2. Germline V gene sequence: CDR1 MGHDK, CDR2 SYGVNS. This CDR3 region has 14 residues. Germline trimming cut 4 bases from V and 5 bases from J; bases unmatched to any gene: 3. The CDR3 bases are TGTGCCAGCAGTGGAGCTAGCGGGAGGGAGACCCAGTACTTC. Translating it yields CASSGASGRETQYF.